These 5 T cell receptor beta chains came from one sample sequenced in a study of CDR3 diversity in severe acne. TCRdb re-derived calls from the PCR reads in MiXCR, one entry per CDR3 protein. Of about 76,000 distinct CDR3 sequences listed, over 40% are singletons. Material for sequencing was blood. Receptors originate from a male donor in good health, without acne.

This clonotype was counted ten times or more. The J gene is TRBJ2-6, the V gene TRBV5-8; no firm D call. This CDR3 region has 16 residues. Trimming left V 0 bases short and J 1 base short, with 8 bases between. Looked up from germline, CDR1 is SGHTS and CDR2 is YDEGEE. The CDR3 DNA sequence: TGTGCCAGCAGCTTGGCCGAACCATCTGGGGCCAACGTCCTGACTTTC. Its protein product is CASSLAEPSGANVLTF.

J is TRBJ2-1 and V is TRBV24-1; TRBD2 aligns across 10 bases. The germline gives CDR1 KGHDR, CDR2 SFDVKD. The CDR3 runs to 16 residues. V lost 4 bases to trimming and J lost 5 bases; unmatched junction nucleotides: 7. CDR3 region: CATSDPGLARHNEQFF. CDR3 in DNA: TGTGCCACCAGTGACCCGGGACTAGCGAGGCACAATGAGCAGTTCTTC.

The CDR3 loop is CASIKGNSGNTIYF. CDR3 nucleotide sequence: TGTGCCAGCATTAAGGGGAATTCGGGAAACACCATATATTTT. This rearrangement joins TRBV25-1 to TRBJ1-3, with D possibly TRBD1 on 5 matching bases. The CDR3 sequence is 14 residues long. CDR1 MGHDK and CDR2 SYGVNS come from the germline V gene. V dropped 7 bases and J dropped 4 bases, with 14 bases sitting between them.

J is TRBJ2-6 and V is TRBV4-1, with 8 positions matching TRBD2. Losses at the gene ends were 2 bases for V and 0 bases for J; bases not matched to a gene: 0. The CDR3 contains 16 residues. CDR1 is MGHRA, CDR2 YSYEKL, per germline. The CDR3 is CASSQLAGSGANVLTF. CDR3 coding DNA: TGCGCCAGCAGCCAACTAGCGGGCTCTGGGGCCAACGTCCTGACTTTC.

In regard to this clonotype: At one of its ends the junction is not consistent with the germline gene, which may arise from a read error. This rearrangement joins TRBV7-2 to TRBJ2-6; D is possibly TRBD1 or TRBD2 (5 bases each). The length of the CDR3 is 20 residues. Germline CDR1 reads SGHTA; CDR2 reads FQGNSA. CDR3 DNA sequence: TGTGCCAGCGGCTTAGCGCACTTCTTCGGGACGCTGGCTGGGGCCAACGTCCTGACTTTC. Protein sequence: CASGLAHFFGTLAGANVLTF.